This T cell receptor beta chain stems from a study of cytomegalovirus exposure and HLA in healthy donors. Study findings and constraints: Later analysis identified 16,000 or so TCR beta sequences associated with HLA alleles, using a false discovery rate threshold of 0.05.

These donors, healthy bone marrow donors, were studied. A word on this clone: Its antigen is undetermined.

The primer mix had 60 Vbeta and 13 Jbeta primers. As originally analysed: Later, about 80 million unique TCR beta chains were counted in an analysis, and approximately 9.9 million of them were shared. Method: immunoSEQ multiplex PCR; TCRdb's copy keeps in-frame clones and lacks some. D and trimming were read from the DNA, whereas the V and J calls and clone size are those reported in that table. Of some 98,000 clones listed, about 81% are singletons. From germline, CDR1 is SGHRS and CDR2 YFSETQ. The CDR3 loop spans 18 amino acids. J gave up 3 bases and V 3 bases, and 16 bases lay outside the gene matches.

The chain carries TRBV5-1 and TRBJ2-3, with TRBD1 matching over 7 bases. The clonotype was recovered from a middle-aged man in good health and CMV-seronegative. The specimen was PBMCs. In DNA, the CDR3 is TGCGCCAGCAGCTCAGCACAGGGGACGTCGGTCGGGACAGATACGCAGTATTTT. Translated: CASSSAQGTSVGTDTQYF.